These T cell receptor beta chains were read from a single sample in a study of OX40 agonist ivuxolimab in advanced cancers. Assay used: immunoSEQ multiplex PCR; TCRdb lists only in-frame clones, some missing. The sample lists 40,000 or so clones, roughly 88% occurring once. Material: CD4+ or CD8+ T cells sorted from blood, obtained in a trial of the OX40 agonist ivuxolimab. Receptors were obtained from an adult with an advanced solid tumor such as melanoma, head and neck, liver or kidney cancer. Both conserved end residues are part of each CDR3. A D gene is named only where the DNA matches it firmly. The listing skips clone size in some rows; elsewhere it reads once, few, many or a size class.

abundance	d_gene	v_gene	j_gene	CDR3aa	CDR3nt
-	-	TRBV5-1	TRBJ1-2	CASTQTPGGGYTF	TGCGCCAGCACCCAGACGCCCGGGGGAGGCTACACCTTC
-	TRBD1	TRBV10-2	TRBJ1-5	CASSVGQGAPQPQHF	TGCGCCAGCAGTGTCGGACAGGGGGCTCCTCAGCCCCAGCATTTT
-	TRBD1	TRBV15	TRBJ2-3	CATSRDKGAADTQYF	TGTGCCACCAGCAGAGATAAGGGGGCGGCAGATACGCAGTATTTT
-	-	TRBV28	TRBJ1-5	CASSPGQPQHF	TGTGCCAGCAGTCCAGGCCAGCCCCAGCATTTT
once	-	TRBV19	TRBJ1-2	CASLGRIYGYTF	TGTGCCAGCCTGGGGAGGATCTATGGCTACACCTTC
-	TRBD2	TRBV9	TRBJ2-1	CASSAGTTNYNEQFF	TGTGCCAGCAGTGCCGGGACTACCAACTACAATGAGCAGTTCTTC
-	TRBD2	TRBV4-1	TRBJ2-1	CASSQTSGDYNEQFF	TGCGCCAGCAGCCAGACTAGCGGGGATTACAATGAGCAGTTCTTC
-	-	TRBV28	TRBJ2-2	CASSSLQSPNTGELFF	TGTGCCAGCAGCTCGCTACAGAGCCCGAACACCGGGGAGCTGTTTTTT
-	-	TRBV5-6	TRBJ2-1	CASSLEGGTYNEQFF	TGTGCCAGCAGCTTGGAGGGCGGGACCTACAATGAGCAGTTCTTC
-	-	TRBV7-9	TRBJ1-1	CASSTGGNTEAFF	TGTGCCAGCAGCACAGGTGGGAACACTGAAGCTTTCTTT
-	-	TRBV9	TRBJ2-3	CASSVSGDPWATSTDTQYF	TGTGCCAGCAGCGTATCAGGAGACCCGTGGGCTACTAGCACAGATACGCAGTATTTT